Following are 5 T cell receptor beta chains from one sample sequenced in a study of response to subunit inactivated influenza vaccine. One entry per CDR3 protein results from TCRdb running MiXCR on the RT-PCR reads. This table holds around 200,000 distinct CDR3 sequences, approximately 9.2% found once. The starting material was non-naive T cells sorted from PBMCs, obtained on the day of vaccination. The receptors originated from a man over 45 who received an inactivated influenza vaccine.

At least ten counts were recorded for this clonotype. V usage is TRBV7-8 and J usage is TRBJ2-3; D may be TRBD2 (6 bases). Trimming removed 0 bases at V and 0 bases at J, with 7 bases between. In germline, CDR1 is SGHVS, CDR2 FQNEAQ. The CDR3 is made up of 15 amino acids. The CDR3 sequence: CASSLAGTSTDTQYF. CDR3 bases: TGTGCCAGCAGCTTAGCTGGGACTAGCACAGATACGCAGTATTTT.

This clonotype was counted ten times or more. The V call is TRBV6-2 or TRBV6-3, the J call TRBJ2-7; 7 nucleotides line up with TRBD1. CDR1 is MNHEY, CDR2 SVGEGT, per germline. V lost 4 bases and J lost 3; bases outside the gene matches: 6. The CDR3 loop spans 14 amino acids. CDR3 residues: CASSWGTALYEQYF. The CDR3 bases are TGTGCCAGCAGTTGGGGGACAGCTCTCTACGAGCAGTACTTC.

This clonotype showed up just a few times. The chain recombines TRBV7-9 with TRBJ2-6, with D hard to call. The CDR3 spans 13 residues. The V and J ends lost 6 bases and 2 bases respectively, with 5 bases between them. Germline V CDR1 and CDR2: SEHNR, FQNEAQ (reference sequence). CDR3 DNA: TGTGCCAGCAGTGTGGCTGGGGCCAACGTCCTGACTTTC. It codes for CASSVAGANVLTF.

This clonotype was detected only a few times. J is TRBJ2-7 and V is TRBV12-3 or TRBV12-4; D gene ambiguous. The CDR3 extends over 14 amino acids. V was trimmed by 3 bases and J by 6 bases, leaving 15 bases between them. The CDR3 here is CASSFSFVGPEQYF. CDR3 bases: TGTGCCAGCAGTTTTAGTTTTGTAGGGCCCGAGCAGTACTTC.

This clonotype occurred many times. The V and J genes are TRBV5-6 and TRBJ2-4; 8 nucleotides align to TRBD1. In germline, CDR1 is SGHDT, CDR2 YYEEEE. V dropped 1 base and J dropped 6; count of bases not matched to a gene: 6. The CDR3 length is 15 residues. Here the CDR3 reads CASSLPGGVRNIQYF. CDR3 coding DNA: TGTGCCAGCAGCTTGCCAGGGGGCGTAAGAAACATTCAGTACTTC.